The next 3 T cell receptor beta chains were all read from a single sample in a study of regulatory T cells in long-lasting Graves disease. Assembly of TCR beta libraries relied on iRepertoire HTBI primers together with Arm-PCR of CDR3 regions. TCRdb independently ran MiXCR on the multiplex PCR reads; one entry per CDR3 protein. The table has around 400,000 distinct CDR3 sequences, approximately 12% seen once. As to time point: newly diagnosed GD, antithyroid drugs for less than 3 months. PBMC RNA was the source of the TCR library. These data were also reused for a study on T cells in Graves' hyperthyroidism and ophthalmopathy.

Sequencing used peripheral blood mononuclear cells (PBMCs), obtained at new diagnosis, from a patient treated with antithyroid drugs. These receptors originate from a woman younger than 35 with Graves disease.

The rearrangement joins TRBV18 to TRBJ2-3; 7 bases are a match to TRBD2. The V gene's germline CDR1 is KGHSH and CDR2 LQKENI. CDR3 length: 14 residues. The J segment lost 4 bases and the V segment lost 5 bases, leaving 6 bases of the junction unmatched. CDR3 nucleotide sequence: TGTGCCAGCTCATCGCGGGGGAGCCCAGATACGCAGTATTTT. Its translation is CASSSRGSPDTQYF.

The J gene is TRBJ2-3, the V gene TRBV20-1, with 11 bases that match TRBD2. Germline-derived CDR1 and CDR2 are DFQATT and SNEGSKA (reference sequence). After removal of 6 bases from V and 5 bases from J, the junction contained 7 bases not matched to a gene. The CDR3 spans 14 residues. CDR3 DNA: TGCAGTGCAAATAGCGGGGGGGCCAGAGATACGCAGTATTTT. Amino acids: CSANSGGARDTQYF.

There are many counts of this clonotype. V gene TRBV27 combines with J gene TRBJ1-1, with a possible D match to TRBD1 (5 bases). Trimming removed 6 bases from V and 10 bases from J, with 15 bases in between. The CDR3 loop spans 12 amino acids. Germline CDR1 MNHEY, CDR2 SMNVEV (reference sequence). DNA for the CDR3: TGTGCCAGCAGGGGACCGGGCCGAGGAGCTTTCTTT. Protein sequence: CASRGPGRGAFF.